These T cell receptor beta chains were read from a single sample in a study of shared clonotypes between healthy human individuals. Sequencing was performed with immunoSEQ multiplex PCR; in TCRdb, only in-frame clones are kept and a portion is missing. The profile covers 450,000 to 500,000 clones, with about 78% appearing a single time and around 12% taken by the ten largest. Sequencing input: PBMCs. All receptors come from a woman between 40 and 55 years old in good health. Some clones in this sample may be carry-over from other donors' samples. CDR3s include the opening cysteine and the closing phenylalanine or tryptophan. A D gene is named only where the DNA matches it firmly. Rows may omit the clone size; those that give it use once, few, many or a size class.

>TRBJ2-7|TRBV5-5|TRBD2|NA
CASSSTPGTSGGF
TGTGCCAGCAGCTCTACCCCAGGGACTAGCGGGGGCTTC
>TRBJ2-2|TRBV7-9|NA|NA
CASSLASEGTGELFF
TGTGCCAGCAGCTTAGCTAGCGAGGGAACCGGGGAGCTGTTTTTT
>TRBJ2-7|TRBV7-2|NA|NA
CASSPGASYEQYF
TGTGCCAGCAGCCCGGGGGCCTCCTACGAGCAGTACTTC
>TRBJ2-2|TRBV4-1|NA|NA
CASSQDSGFKVGELFF
TGCGCCAGCAGCCAAGATTCGGGGTTCAAGGTCGGGGAGCTGTTTTTT
>TRBJ2-7|TRBV2|NA|NA
CASKSGSFTYEQYF
TGTGCCAGCAAAAGCGGGTCCTTTACCTACGAGCAGTACTTC
>TRBJ2-2|TRBV7-9|TRBD1|NA
CASSLGWTGGSGGELFF
TGTGCCAGCAGCTTAGGTTGGACAGGGGGCTCCGGCGGGGAGCTGTTTTTT
>TRBJ2-2|TRBV6-6|NA|NA
CASNRPLGELFF
TGTGCCAGCAATCGGCCGCTCGGGGAGCTGTTTTTT
>TRBJ1-1|TRBV5-1|NA|NA
CASSLEPPNTEAFF
TGCGCCAGCAGCTTGGAACCACCCAACACTGAAGCTTTCTTT
>TRBJ2-5|TRBV11-2|NA|NA
CASSYPGQETQYF
TGTGCCAGCAGCTATCCAGGGCAAGAGACCCAGTACTTC
>TRBJ2-7|TRBV4-1|NA|NA
CASSQDYTHSKPYEQYF
TGCGCCAGCAGCCAAGACTACACCCACAGCAAACCCTACGAGCAGTACTTC
>TRBJ1-2|TRBV19|NA|NA
CASEGGFGYTF
TGTGCCAGCGAGGGAGGGTTTGGCTACACCTTC
>TRBJ2-2|TRBV11-2|NA|NA
CASTPRAVLAGGELFF
TGTGCCAGCACCCCCCGAGCGGTGCTAGCTGGGGGGGAGCTGTTTTTT
>TRBJ2-3|TRBV11-2|TRBD2|NA
CASSLITSGTDTQYF
TGTGCCAGCAGCTTAATCACTAGCGGAACAGATACGCAGTATTTT
>TRBJ2-7|TRBV28|NA|NA
CASSTPPGHQYEQYF
TGTGCCAGCAGCACCCCGCCGGGACACCAATACGAGCAGTACTTC
>TRBJ2-1|TRBV5-1|TRBD1|NA
CASSLVLTGAYNEQFF
TGCGCCAGCAGCTTGGTGCTCACAGGGGCTTACAATGAGCAGTTCTTC
>TRBJ2-1|TRBV29-1|NA|NA
CSVGTAYNEQFF
TGCAGCGTTGGGACAGCTTACAATGAGCAGTTCTTC
>TRBJ1-4|TRBV2|NA|NA
CASSVRGAVEKLFF
TGTGCCAGCAGTGTCCGAGGGGCAGTCGAAAAACTGTTTTTT
>TRBJ2-3|TRBV4-3|NA|NA
CASSQDRGKDTQYF
TGCGCCAGCAGCCAAGATAGGGGAAAGGATACGCAGTATTTT
>TRBJ2-3|TRBV4-3|NA|NA
CASSVQREDTQYF
TGCGCCAGCAGCGTCCAGAGGGAGGATACGCAGTATTTT
>TRBJ2-1|TRBV6-5|TRBD1|few
CASSQRQGRGNEQFF
TGTGCCAGCAGCCAAAGACAGGGAAGGGGCAATGAGCAGTTCTTC
>TRBJ2-7|TRBV18|TRBD1|NA
CASSPGGQATYEQYF
TGTGCCAGCTCACCAGGGGGACAGGCAACTTACGAGCAGTACTTC
>TRBJ1-5|TRBV27|TRBD1|NA
CASSRQGSNQPQHF
TGTGCCAGCAGTCGACAGGGTAGCAATCAGCCCCAGCATTTT
>TRBJ1-1|TRBV18|NA|NA
CASSPPAGAGPEAFF
TGTGCCAGCTCACCACCGGCAGGGGCGGGCCCTGAAGCTTTCTTT
>TRBJ2-7|TRBV7-8|NA|NA
CASSPTDYEQYF
TGTGCCAGCAGCCCGACAGACTACGAGCAGTACTTC
>TRBJ2-7|TRBV5-1|TRBD1|NA
CASSSGRGQGNHEQYF
TGCGCCAGCAGCTCTGGCAGGGGACAGGGAAACCACGAGCAGTACTTC
>TRBJ2-7|TRBV5-1|NA|NA
CASSSRGLHGFSSYEQYF
TGCGCCAGCAGCTCTAGGGGCCTTCACGGATTTAGCTCCTACGAGCAGTACTTC
>TRBJ2-7|TRBV10-3|NA|NA
CAIRAGGEQYEQYF
TGTGCCATCAGAGCTGGAGGGGAACAATACGAGCAGTACTTC
>TRBJ2-4|TRBV5-5|TRBD1|few
CASSLVGGAAVVIQYF
TGTGCCAGCAGCTTGGTAGGGGGCGCGGCAGTGGTCATTCAGTACTTC
>TRBJ2-5|TRBV28|NA|few
CASSSTSDRSGETQYF
TGTGCCAGCAGCTCAACTTCGGACAGATCGGGGGAGACCCAGTACTTC
>TRBJ1-1|TRBV5-4|NA|NA
CASSHFGLQNTEAFF
TGTGCCAGCAGCCACTTCGGGTTGCAGAACACTGAAGCTTTCTTT
>TRBJ2-3|TRBV5-5|NA|NA
CAASRPSTDTQYF
TGTGCCGCAAGTCGGCCAAGCACAGATACGCAGTATTTT
>TRBJ2-2|TRBV4-3|TRBD2|few
CASSQTSGNVAGELFF
TGCGCCAGCAGCCAGACTAGCGGGAACGTCGCCGGGGAGCTGTTTTTT
>TRBJ2-3|TRBV5-4|NA|NA
CATRKGGGGATDTQYF
TGTGCCACCCGGAAGGGCGGCGGCGGGGCCACAGATACGCAGTATTTT
>TRBJ1-2|TRBV5-1|NA|NA
CASSFGTPTNYGYTF
TGCGCCAGCAGCTTCGGGACGCCTACTAACTATGGCTACACCTTC
>TRBJ2-7|TRBV7-3|NA|once
CASSLSGGYEQYF
TGTGCCAGCAGCTTAAGTGGGGGCTACGAGCAGTACTTC
>TRBJ1-5|TRBV6-1|NA|NA
CASVWAGVGNQPQHF
TGTGCCAGCGTTTGGGCAGGGGTTGGCAATCAGCCCCAGCATTTT
>TRBJ1-2|TRBV29-1|NA|few
CSVSRGEGYTF
TGCAGCGTTAGTAGGGGCGAAGGCTACACCTTC
>TRBJ1-1|TRBV18|NA|NA
CASSTDRTWAEAFF
TGTGCCAGCTCAACCGACAGGACTTGGGCCGAAGCTTTCTTT
>TRBJ2-1|TRBV5-8|TRBD2|NA
CASSLAWGGSYNEQFF
TGTGCCAGCAGCTTGGCCTGGGGCGGGAGTTACAATGAGCAGTTCTTC
>TRBJ1-2|TRBV2|NA|NA
CASNKGEGGYTF
TGTGCCAGCAACAAGGGCGAGGGGGGCTACACCTTC
>TRBJ2-3|TRBV9|TRBD2|NA
CASSDSGGFTDTQYF
TGTGCCAGCAGCGATAGCGGGGGCTTCACAGATACGCAGTATTTT
>TRBJ2-7|TRBV7-2|TRBD2|once
CASRSTSGKYEQYF
TGTGCCAGCAGGTCTACTAGCGGGAAATACGAGCAGTACTTC